The next 28 T cell receptor beta chains were all read from a single sample in a study of OX40 agonist ivuxolimab in advanced cancers. The method was immunoSEQ multiplex PCR; TCRdb's version includes in-frame clones alone and lacks a portion of them. Among 50,000 to 65,000 clones, 87% were seen once, and the ten largest hold about 0.75%. This sample comprised CD4+ or CD8+ T cells sorted from blood, obtained in a trial of the OX40 agonist ivuxolimab. The receptors stem from an adult with an advanced solid tumor such as melanoma, head and neck, liver or kidney cancer.

The sample holds one count of this clone. The DNA for the CDR3 is TGTGCCAGCAGCCAAGATGTAGCAGGGGGCTATAGCAATCAGCCCCAGCATTTT. Its translation is CASSQDVAGGYSNQPQHF. The chain has TRBV4-2 and TRBJ1-5; the match to TRBD1 covers 8 bases. Germline lookup yields CDR1 LGHNA and CDR2 YNFKEQ. Unmatched junction bases numbered 7, after V lost 0 bases and J lost 0 bases. The CDR3 totals 18 residues.

This chain connects TRBV19 to TRBJ2-7; D remains ambiguous. There are 13 residues in the CDR3. V lost 3 bases and J lost 2, with 8 bases in between. Germline V CDR1 and CDR2: LNHDA, SQIVND (reference sequence). The CDR3 is CASSISQTYEQYF. DNA of the CDR3: TGTGCCAGTAGTATTAGTCAGACCTACGAGCAGTACTTC.

This clone was counted between two and nine times. This chain links TRBV19 with TRBJ1-5; unclear D gene. CDR1 is LNHDA, CDR2 SQIVND, per germline (reference sequence). V was cut by 3 bases and J by 3 bases, with 6 bases left in between. CDR3 length equals 13 residues. Here the CDR3 DNA reads TGTGCCAGTAGTATGAACAACAATCAGCCCCAGCATTTT. It is translated as CASSMNNNQPQHF.

The chain uses TRBV30 and TRBJ1-2; D not resolved. Germline CDR1 is GTSNPN and CDR2 is SVGIG (reference sequence). There are 12 residues in the CDR3. The CDR3 protein is CASLAANYGYTF. CDR3 nucleotides: TGTGCTTCCCTCGCAGCGAACTATGGCTACACCTTC.

The genes are TRBV10-3 and TRBJ2-6; D call uncertain. Germline CDR1 ENHRY, CDR2 SYGVKD. The CDR3 sequence is 15 residues long. Trimming took off 4 bases at V and 1 base at J, with 8 bases between the two ends. The CDR3 sequence is CAISVQQSGANVLTF. CDR3 nucleotides: TGTGCCATCAGTGTACAGCAATCTGGGGCCAACGTCCTGACTTTC.

The chain combines TRBV5-1 with TRBJ2-7; D remains unclear. V was trimmed by 0 bases and J by 3 bases, leaving 10 bases between them. Germline V gene data show CDR1 as SGHRS and CDR2 as YFSETQ. The CDR3 spans 14 residues. The CDR3 loop is CASSLASKNYEQYF. In DNA form, the CDR3 reads TGCGCCAGCAGCTTGGCCTCAAAAAACTACGAGCAGTACTTC. Complete variable domain (other parts from reference TRBV5-1 and TRBJ2-7): KAGVTQTPRYLIKTRGQQVTLSCSPISGHRSVSWYQQTPGQGLQFLFEYFSETQRNKGNFPGRFSGRQFSNSRSEMNVSTLELGDSALYLCASSLASKNYEQYFGPGTRLTVT.

This chain connects TRBV29-1 to TRBJ2-2; D is possibly TRBD1 or TRBD2 (5 bases each). This CDR3 has 13 amino acids. V was trimmed by 1 base and J by 6 bases, leaving 9 bases between them. Germline V CDR1 and CDR2: SQVTM, ANQGSEA. The chain's CDR3 is CSVEVWDAGELFF. CDR3 nucleotides: TGCAGCGTTGAAGTCTGGGACGCCGGGGAGCTGTTTTTT.

This clone appeared a single time. This sequence joins TRBV7-9 and TRBJ2-5; TRBD2 matches 7 bases. The CDR3 extends over 15 amino acids. The germline V gene encodes CDR1 SEHNR and CDR2 FQNEAQ (reference sequence). With V trimmed by 1 base and J by 3 bases, 5 bases remained unmatched. This chain's CDR3 is CASSLDGTTKETQYF. The CDR3 nucleotides are TGTGCCAGCAGCTTAGATGGGACTACCAAAGAGACCCAGTACTTC.

This rearrangement joins TRBV7-9 to TRBJ1-4, with unresolved D. Trimming pared 3 bases from V and 10 bases from J, leaving 15 bases between. The CDR3 totals 14 residues. Looked up from germline, CDR1 is SEHNR and CDR2 is FQNEAQ (reference sequence). The CDR3 nucleotides read TGTGCCAGCAGCTTTGCTGATAAGTGGGGAAAACTGTTTTTT. Translating gives CASSFADKWGKLFF. Full variable domain (outside the CDR3, taken from reference TRBV7-9 and TRBJ1-4): DTGVSQNPRHKITKRGQNVTFRCDPISEHNRLYWYRQTLGQGPEFLTYFQNEAQLEKSRLLSDRFSAERPKGSFSTLEIQRTEQGDSAMYLCASSFADKWGKLFFGSGTQLSVL.

This chain connects TRBV12-5 to TRBJ2-7, with D perhaps TRBD2 (6 bases). The CDR3 length is 15 residues. Germline loops: CDR1 LGHNT, CDR2 FRNRAP. V lost 4 bases, J lost 6 bases, and 19 bases lay in between. The CDR3 DNA follows: TGTGCTAGTGGTTCCGCGTGGGGGGAGAACCGCGAGCAGTACTTC. As protein: CASGSAWGENREQYF.

This clone showed up just once. CDR3 DNA sequence: TGTGCCACGCTGGGAGGGGGAGGCTACAATGAGCAGTTCTTC. Protein: CATLGGGGYNEQFF. The rearrangement links TRBV10-3 to TRBJ2-1, with D possibly matching TRBD2 (7 bases). V was clipped by 10 bases and J by 3 bases, with 16 bases between them. CDR1 and CDR2 (germline): ENHRY, SYGVKD. This CDR3 contains 14 residues.

This sequence joins TRBV11-3 and TRBJ2-3; the match to TRBD2 covers 8 bases. V was pared by 1 base and J by 0 bases, with 3 bases of the junction left unmatched. Germline CDR1 and CDR2: SGHNT and YENEEA. This CDR3 has 16 amino acids. The CDR3 spells CASSLGSGTSTDTQYF. CDR3 DNA: TGTGCCAGCAGCTTAGGTAGCGGGACTAGCACAGATACGCAGTATTTT.

V and J are TRBV2 and TRBJ1-4, with no clear D. Germline CDR1 reads SNHLY; CDR2 reads FYNNEI. V was shortened by 8 bases and J by 7 bases, with 8 bases between the two germline ends. CDR3 length equals 11 residues. The CDR3 spells CASLLGEKLFF. CDR3 DNA sequence: TGTGCCAGCCTCCTGGGTGAAAAACTGTTTTTT. Full variable domain (outside the CDR3, taken from reference TRBV2 and TRBJ1-4): EPEVTQTPSHQVTQMGQEVILRCVPISNHLYFYWYRQILGQKVEFLVSFYNNEISEKSEIFDDQFSVERPDGSNFTLKIRSTKLEDSAMYFCASLLGEKLFFGSGTQLSVL.

The chain is built from TRBV5-1 and TRBJ1-4, with D hard to call. The CDR3 contains 15 residues. Germline CDR1 is SGHRS and CDR2 is YFSETQ. Between the trimmed V and J ends, which lost 4 bases and 0 bases, there was a span of 10 bases. The CDR3 sequence: CASSPAPPTNEKLFF. In DNA, the CDR3 is TGCGCCAGCAGCCCCGCCCCCCCAACTAATGAAAAACTGTTTTTT.

The rearrangement joins TRBV18 to TRBJ2-2, with a tentative D call TRBD1 (6 bases). V was cut by 2 bases and J by 2 bases, with 6 bases left in between. Germline CDR1 and CDR2: KGHSH and LQKENI. The CDR3 sequence is 14 residues long. The CDR3 sequence is CASSPGGNTGELFF. In DNA, the CDR3 is TGTGCCAGCTCACCAGGGGGCAACACCGGGGAGCTGTTTTTT.

The rearrangement joins TRBV27 to TRBJ2-7; possible D gene TRBD1, 5 bases. Germline V gene lookup returns CDR1 MNHEY and CDR2 SMNVEV (reference sequence). Trimming removed 6 bases from V and 3 bases from J, with 12 bases in between. The CDR3 sequence is 13 residues long. CDR3 protein: CASRQTAHYEQYF. Here the CDR3 DNA reads TGTGCCAGCAGGCAGACAGCCCACTACGAGCAGTACTTC.

V and J are TRBV18 and TRBJ2-6; D is unclear. CDR3 length: 18 amino acids. Trimming shortened V by 3 bases and J by 0 bases, and 15 bases separated the two germline ends. In germline, CDR1 is KGHSH, CDR2 LQKENI. CDR3 sequence (DNA): TGTGCCAGCTCACCGGCATCGGCCAAGACCTCTGGGGCCAACGTCCTGACTTTC. Translating it yields CASSPASAKTSGANVLTF. Supplemented by reference TRBV18 and TRBJ2-6, the full variable domain reads NAGVMQNPRHLVRRRGQEARLRCSPMKGHSHVYWYRQLPEEGLKFMVYLQKENIIDESGMPKERFSAEFPKEGPSILRIQQVVRGDSAAYFCASSPASAKTSGANVLTFGAGSRLTVL.

This clone was seen once. Other DNA variants within this sample encode the same CDR3. The chain carries TRBV5-1 and TRBJ2-5, with D possibly TRBD1 on 5 matching bases. Deletions cut 0 bases from V and 1 base from J, with 7 bases between. This CDR3 comprises 14 residues. Germline V gene sequence: CDR1 SGHRS, CDR2 YFSETQ. This chain's CDR3 is CASSLGQLQETQYF. CDR3 in DNA: TGCGCCAGCAGCTTGGGACAGCTCCAAGAGACCCAGTACTTC. Using reference TRBV5-1 and TRBJ2-5 for the parts outside the CDR3, the full variable domain is KAGVTQTPRYLIKTRGQQVTLSCSPISGHRSVSWYQQTPGQGLQFLFEYFSETQRNKGNFPGRFSGRQFSNSRSEMNVSTLELGDSALYLCASSLGQLQETQYFGPGTRLLVL.

The chain joins TRBV9 to TRBJ1-3; no firm D call. Trimming left V 0 bases short and J 0 bases short, with 13 bases between. Germline CDR1 is SGDLS and CDR2 is YYNGEE. The CDR3 loop spans 17 amino acids. CDR3: CASSVVDRTSSGNTIYF. In DNA form, the CDR3 reads TGTGCCAGCAGCGTAGTAGATAGGACGAGCTCTGGAAACACCATATATTTT.

This clone was seen once. The V call is TRBV18, the J call TRBJ2-7, with D tentatively TRBD1 (6 bases). The CDR3 totals 14 residues. Germline loops: CDR1 KGHSH, CDR2 LQKENI. V was cut by 3 bases and J by 1 base, with 10 bases left in between. In DNA form, the CDR3 reads TGTGCCAGCTCACCCCCAGGACAGTCCTACGAGCAGTACTTC. Protein: CASSPPGQSYEQYF.

This chain connects TRBV28 to TRBJ2-3; D possibly matches TRBD1 or TRBD2 (5 bases each). This CDR3 spans 13 amino acids. Trimming removed 4 bases at V and 7 bases at J, with 12 bases between. Germline lookup yields CDR1 MDHEN and CDR2 SYDVKM. CDR3 region: CASSSGALNTQYF. The CDR3 DNA is TGTGCCAGCAGTTCCGGGGCCCTTAATACGCAGTATTTT.

This clone was seen once. V usage is TRBV5-1 and J usage is TRBJ2-1; D gene ambiguous. V lost 0 bases to trimming and J lost 8 bases, with 15 bases between them. CDR3 size: 15 residues. Germline V gene sequence: CDR1 SGHRS, CDR2 YFSETQ. The CDR3 DNA reads TGCGCCAGCAGCTTGGATGGCCTTCAATCGGATGAGCAGTTCTTC. Translating it yields CASSLDGLQSDEQFF.

The V gene is TRBV5-4, the J gene TRBJ2-3; D tentatively reads TRBD1 or TRBD2 (5 bases each). This CDR3 contains 16 residues. Germline loops: CDR1 SGHNT, CDR2 YYREEE (reference sequence). Trimming shortened V by 0 bases and J by 4 bases, and 15 bases separated the two germline ends. This chain's CDR3 is CASSLVVGVGADTQYF. CDR3 in DNA: TGTGCCAGCAGCTTGGTTGTGGGGGTTGGGGCAGATACGCAGTATTTT.

The chain joins TRBV5-6 to TRBJ1-6, with a possible D match to TRBD1 (6 bases). V lost 3 bases and J 6 bases, leaving 13 bases between the germline ends. The CDR3 runs 15 residues. Per the germline V gene, CDR1 is SGHDT and CDR2 is YYEEEE. CDR3 DNA: TGTGCCAGCAGCTACAGGGCGGGCGGTAATTCACCCCTCCACTTT. Translating it yields CASSYRAGGNSPLHF.

The CDR3 loop is CASSEVGGAGTEAFF. The CDR3 nucleotides read TGTGCCAGCAGTGAGGTGGGGGGAGCGGGGACTGAAGCTTTCTTT. The gene calls are TRBV6-1 and TRBJ1-1; D possibly corresponds to TRBD1 (5 bases). Germline V CDR1 and CDR2: MNHNS, SASEGT. The CDR3 extends over 15 amino acids. Trimming cost V 3 bases and J 5 bases, with 16 bases left between them.

Concerning this clone itself: One end of the junction is discordant with germline, which a read error may explain. The CDR3 reads CAWGPGQSTDMQYF. The CDR3 DNA is TGTGCCTGGGGCCCGGGACAGAGCACAGATATGCAGTATTTT. The gene calls are TRBV30 and TRBJ2-3; 7 nucleotides align to TRBD1. The CDR3 runs 14 residues. Germline V gene data show CDR1 as GTSNPN and CDR2 as SVGIG (reference sequence).

The CDR3 DNA sequence: TGCGCCAGCAGCCCCAGACAGGGAAGCTCCTACGAGCAGTACTTC. Translation gives CASSPRQGSSYEQYF. This sequence joins TRBV5-1 and TRBJ2-7; 7 bases agree with TRBD1. CDR3 length: 15 residues. Looked up from germline, CDR1 is SGHRS and CDR2 is YFSETQ. J lost 0 bases, V lost 4 bases, and 7 bases had no gene match.

V is TRBV21-1 and J is TRBJ2-7. TRBV21-1 is noted as a pseudogene. The CDR3 extends over 13 amino acids. CDR3 DNA: TGTGCCAGCAGTCGGGACGGAGCCTACGAGCAGTACTTC. The encoded protein is CASSRDGAYEQYF.